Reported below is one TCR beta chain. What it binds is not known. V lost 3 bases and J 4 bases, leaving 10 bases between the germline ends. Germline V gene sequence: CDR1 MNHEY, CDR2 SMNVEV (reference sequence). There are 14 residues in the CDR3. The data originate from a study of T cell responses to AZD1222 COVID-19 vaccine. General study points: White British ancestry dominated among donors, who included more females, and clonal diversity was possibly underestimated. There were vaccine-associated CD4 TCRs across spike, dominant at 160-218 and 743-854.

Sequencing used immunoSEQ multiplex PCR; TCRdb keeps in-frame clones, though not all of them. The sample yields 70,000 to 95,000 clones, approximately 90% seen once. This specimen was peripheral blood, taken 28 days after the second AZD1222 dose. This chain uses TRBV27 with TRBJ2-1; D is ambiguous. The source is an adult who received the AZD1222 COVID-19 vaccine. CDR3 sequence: CASSFWGTYNEQFF. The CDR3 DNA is TGTGCCAGCAGTTTCTGGGGTACGTACAATGAGCAGTTCTTC.